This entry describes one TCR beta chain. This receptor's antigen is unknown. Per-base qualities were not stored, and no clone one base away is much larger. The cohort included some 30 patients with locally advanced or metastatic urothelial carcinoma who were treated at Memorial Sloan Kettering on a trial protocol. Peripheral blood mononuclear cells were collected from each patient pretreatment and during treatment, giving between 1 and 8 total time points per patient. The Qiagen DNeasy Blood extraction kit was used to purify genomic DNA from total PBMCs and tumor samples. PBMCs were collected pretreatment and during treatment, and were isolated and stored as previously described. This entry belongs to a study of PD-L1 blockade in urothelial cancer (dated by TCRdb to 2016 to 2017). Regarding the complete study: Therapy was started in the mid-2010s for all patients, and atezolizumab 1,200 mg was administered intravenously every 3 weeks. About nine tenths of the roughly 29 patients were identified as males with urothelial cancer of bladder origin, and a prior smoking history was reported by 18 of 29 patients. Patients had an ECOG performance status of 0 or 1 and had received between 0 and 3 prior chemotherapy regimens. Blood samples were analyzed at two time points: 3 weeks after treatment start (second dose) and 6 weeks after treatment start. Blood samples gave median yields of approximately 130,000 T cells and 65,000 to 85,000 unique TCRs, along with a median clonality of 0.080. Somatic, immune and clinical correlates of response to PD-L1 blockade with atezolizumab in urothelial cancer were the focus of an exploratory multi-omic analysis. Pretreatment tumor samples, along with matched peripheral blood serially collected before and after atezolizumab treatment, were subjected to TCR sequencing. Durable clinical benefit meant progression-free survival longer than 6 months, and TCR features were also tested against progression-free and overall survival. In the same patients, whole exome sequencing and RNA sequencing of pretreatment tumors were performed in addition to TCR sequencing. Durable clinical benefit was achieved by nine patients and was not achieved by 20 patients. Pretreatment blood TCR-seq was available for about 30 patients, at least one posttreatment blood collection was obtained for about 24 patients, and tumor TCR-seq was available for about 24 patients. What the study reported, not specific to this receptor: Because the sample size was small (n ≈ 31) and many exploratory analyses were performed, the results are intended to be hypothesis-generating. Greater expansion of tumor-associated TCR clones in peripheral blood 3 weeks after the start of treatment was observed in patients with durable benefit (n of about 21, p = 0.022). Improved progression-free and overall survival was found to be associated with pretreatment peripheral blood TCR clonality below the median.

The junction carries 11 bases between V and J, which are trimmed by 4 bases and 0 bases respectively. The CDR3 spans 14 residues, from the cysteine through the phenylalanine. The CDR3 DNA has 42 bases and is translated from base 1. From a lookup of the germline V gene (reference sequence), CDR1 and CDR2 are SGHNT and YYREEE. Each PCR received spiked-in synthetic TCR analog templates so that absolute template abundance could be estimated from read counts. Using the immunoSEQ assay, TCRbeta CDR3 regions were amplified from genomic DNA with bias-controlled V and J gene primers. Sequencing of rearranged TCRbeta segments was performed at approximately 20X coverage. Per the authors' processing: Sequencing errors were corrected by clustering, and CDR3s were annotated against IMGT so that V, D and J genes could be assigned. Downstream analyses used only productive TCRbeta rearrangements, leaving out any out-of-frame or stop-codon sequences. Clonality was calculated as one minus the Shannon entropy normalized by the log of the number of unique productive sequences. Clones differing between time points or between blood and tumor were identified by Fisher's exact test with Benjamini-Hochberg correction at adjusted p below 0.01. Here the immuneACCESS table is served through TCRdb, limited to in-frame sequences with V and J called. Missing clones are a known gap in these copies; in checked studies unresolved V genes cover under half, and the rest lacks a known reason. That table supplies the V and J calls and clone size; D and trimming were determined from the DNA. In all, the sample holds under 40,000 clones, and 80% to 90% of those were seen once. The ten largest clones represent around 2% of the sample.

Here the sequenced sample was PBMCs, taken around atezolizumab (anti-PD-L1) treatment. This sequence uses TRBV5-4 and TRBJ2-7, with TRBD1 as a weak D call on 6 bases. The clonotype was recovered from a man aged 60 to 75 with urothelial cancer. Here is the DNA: TGTGCCAGCAGCCGCGACAGGCTCTCCTACGAGCAGTACTTC. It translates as CASSRDRLSYEQYF.